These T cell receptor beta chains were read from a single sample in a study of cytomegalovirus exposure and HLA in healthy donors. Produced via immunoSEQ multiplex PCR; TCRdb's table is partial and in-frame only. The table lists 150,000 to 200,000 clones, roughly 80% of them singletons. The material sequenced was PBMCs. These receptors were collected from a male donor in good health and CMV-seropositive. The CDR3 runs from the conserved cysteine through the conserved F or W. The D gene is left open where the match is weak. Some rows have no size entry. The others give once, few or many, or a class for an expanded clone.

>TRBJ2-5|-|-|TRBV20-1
CSARASETQYF
TGCAGTGCTAGAGCGTCAGAGACCCAGTACTTC
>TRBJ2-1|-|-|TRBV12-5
CASGLAIQGSYNEQFF
TGTGCTAGTGGTTTGGCGATACAGGGCTCCTACAATGAGCAGTTCTTC
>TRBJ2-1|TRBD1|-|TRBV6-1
CASDRDRVNNEQFF
TGTGCCAGCGACCGGGACAGGGTCAACAATGAGCAGTTCTTC
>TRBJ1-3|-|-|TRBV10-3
CAIGAPQFTKNTIYF
TGTGCCATCGGGGCCCCTCAGTTCACTAAGAACACCATATATTTT
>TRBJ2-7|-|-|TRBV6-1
CASSRAAGSVYEQYF
TGTGCCAGCAGTAGGGCGGCAGGGTCGGTGTACGAGCAGTACTTC
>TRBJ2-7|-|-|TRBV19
CGGQNEQYF
TGTGGAGGGCAAAACGAGCAGTACTTC
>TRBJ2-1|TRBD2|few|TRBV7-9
CASYETSGIIEQFF
TGTGCCAGCTACGAGACTAGCGGGATAATTGAGCAGTTCTTC
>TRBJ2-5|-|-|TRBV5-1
CASSLQGRGDQETQYF
TGCGCCAGCAGCCTACAGGGTCGCGGAGACCAAGAGACCCAGTACTTC
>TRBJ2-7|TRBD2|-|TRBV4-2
CASSQASGLASYEQYF
TGTGCCAGCAGCCAAGCGTCGGGACTAGCCTCGTACGAGCAGTACTTC
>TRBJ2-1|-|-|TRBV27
CASSLVESIASYNEQFF
TGTGCCAGCAGTTTAGTGGAGAGCATTGCCTCCTACAATGAGCAGTTCTTC
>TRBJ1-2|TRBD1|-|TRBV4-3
CASSQPGQGAYGYTF
TGCGCCAGCAGCCAGCCGGGACAGGGGGCCTATGGCTACACCTTC
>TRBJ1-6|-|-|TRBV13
CASTSMGGASSPLHF
TGTGCCAGCACCTCAATGGGGGGGGCGAGTTCACCCCTCCACTTT
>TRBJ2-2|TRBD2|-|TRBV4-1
CASSRWGGTGELFF
TGCGCCAGCAGCCGTTGGGGAGGGACCGGGGAGCTGTTTTTT
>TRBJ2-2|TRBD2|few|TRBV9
CASSVSGGENGELFF
TGTGCCAGCAGCGTTAGCGGGGGGGAGAACGGGGAGCTGTTTTTT
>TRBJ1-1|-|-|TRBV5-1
CASSWGDINTEAFF
TGCGCCAGCAGTTGGGGAGACATTAACACTGAAGCTTTCTTT
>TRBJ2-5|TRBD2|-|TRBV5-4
CASSHGLAGGPGETQYF
TGTGCCAGCAGCCACGGACTAGCGGGGGGGCCGGGGGAGACCCAGTACTTC
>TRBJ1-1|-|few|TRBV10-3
CAIIDRMNTEAFF
TGTGCCATCATCGACAGAATGAACACTGAAGCTTTCTTT
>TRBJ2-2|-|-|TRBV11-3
CASSFKGALAGELFF
TGTGCCAGCAGCTTCAAAGGGGCCTTGGCCGGGGAGCTGTTTTTT
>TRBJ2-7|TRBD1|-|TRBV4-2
CASSQAPGQNSYEQYF
TGTGCCAGCAGCCAGGCCCCGGGACAGAATTCTTACGAGCAGTACTTC
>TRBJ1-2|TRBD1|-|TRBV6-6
CASMQGEYGYTF
TGTGCCAGCATGCAGGGGGAGTATGGCTACACCTTC
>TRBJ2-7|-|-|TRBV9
CASSVIPSYEQYF
TGTGCCAGCAGCGTAATTCCGTCCTACGAGCAGTACTTC
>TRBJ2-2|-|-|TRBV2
CASEHTGELFF
TGTGCCAGCGAGCATACCGGGGAGCTGTTTTTT
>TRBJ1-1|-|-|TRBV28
CASSSTGVTSTEAFF
TGTGCCAGCAGTTCCACCGGGGTTACGAGCACTGAAGCTTTCTTT
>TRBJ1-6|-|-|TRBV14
CASSQEDFSPLHF
TGTGCCAGCAGCCAAGAGGACTTTTCACCCCTCCACTTT
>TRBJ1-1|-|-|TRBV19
CASSPRGLNTEAFF
TGTGCCAGTAGTCCCAGGGGTTTGAACACTGAAGCTTTCTTT
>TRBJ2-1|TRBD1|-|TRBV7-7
CASSLGQQSSYNEQFF
TGTGCTAGCAGCTTGGGACAGCAAAGCTCCTACAATGAGCAGTTCTTC
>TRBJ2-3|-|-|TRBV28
CASNYPAAGLSRSSTDTQYF
TGTGCCAGCAATTACCCCGCGGCGGGGCTCTCTCGTTCTAGCACAGATACGCAGTATTTT
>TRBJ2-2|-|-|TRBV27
CASSLSTVNTGELFF
TGTGCCAGCAGTTTATCGACTGTGAACACCGGGGAGCTGTTTTTT
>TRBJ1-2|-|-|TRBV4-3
CASSQGRSLRVGNGYTF
TGCGCCAGCAGCCAAGGCCGATCTCTGAGAGTCGGTAATGGCTACACCTTC
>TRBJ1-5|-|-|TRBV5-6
CASSSWLQGINQPQHF
TGTGCCAGCAGCTCCTGGCTGCAGGGGATCAATCAGCCCCAGCATTTT
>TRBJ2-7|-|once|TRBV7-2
CASSVGRSGYEQYF
TGTGCCAGCAGCGTAGGGAGGTCTGGCTACGAGCAGTACTTC
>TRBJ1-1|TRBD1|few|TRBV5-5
CASSPGQGREAFF
TGTGCCAGCAGCCCTGGACAGGGAAGGGAAGCTTTCTTT
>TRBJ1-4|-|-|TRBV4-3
CASSQDATNEKLFF
TGCGCCAGCAGCCAAGACGCAACTAATGAAAAACTGTTTTTT
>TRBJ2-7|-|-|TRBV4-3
CASSQDTDRSYEQYF
TGCGCCAGCAGCCAAGATACGGACAGATCCTACGAGCAGTACTTC
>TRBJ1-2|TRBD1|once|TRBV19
CASSSTGDSYGYTF
TGTGCCAGTAGTTCGACAGGGGATTCCTATGGCTACACCTTC
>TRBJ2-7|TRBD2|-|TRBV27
CASTGWTSGYEQYF
TGTGCCAGCACTGGTTGGACTAGCGGCTACGAGCAGTACTTC
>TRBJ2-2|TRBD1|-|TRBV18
CASSPDRAATGELFF
TGTGCCAGCTCACCGGACAGGGCGGCTACCGGGGAGCTGTTTTTT
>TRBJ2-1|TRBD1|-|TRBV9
CASSTYSGTGYYNEQFF
TGTGCCAGCAGCACCTACTCCGGGACAGGGTATTACAATGAGCAGTTCTTC
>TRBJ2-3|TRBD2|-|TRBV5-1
CASTGSGNADTQYF
TGCGCCAGCACCGGCAGCGGGAATGCAGATACGCAGTATTTT
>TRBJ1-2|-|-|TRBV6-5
CASTGGGASNYGYTF
TGTGCCAGCACCGGCGGGGGGGCTTCTAACTATGGCTACACCTTC
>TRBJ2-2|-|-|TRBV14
CASSIYRYTGELFF
TGTGCCAGCAGCATCTACAGATACACCGGGGAGCTGTTTTTT
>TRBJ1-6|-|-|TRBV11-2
CASSSGQYNSPLHF
TGTGCCAGCAGCTCCGGACAGTATAATTCACCCCTCCACTTT
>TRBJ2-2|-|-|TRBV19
CASSIEGNTGELFF
TGTGCCAGTAGTATAGAGGGCAACACCGGGGAGCTGTTTTTT
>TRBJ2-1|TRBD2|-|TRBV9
CASSVELAGGNEQFF
TGTGCCAGCAGCGTAGAGCTAGCGGGCGGGAATGAGCAGTTCTTC
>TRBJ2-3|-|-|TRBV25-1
CASSEEWEGADTQYF
TGTGCCAGCAGTGAAGAGTGGGAAGGGGCCGATACGCAGTATTTT